Listed below are T cell receptor beta chains from one sample, sequenced in a study of shared clonotypes between healthy human individuals. Profiled with immunoSEQ multiplex PCR; TCRdb holds only in-frame clones, not every one. Altogether about 2 million clones are present, about 94% being singletons, with the ten largest covering approximately 1%. The specimen was naive CD8+ T cells sorted from blood. The origin of the receptors is a man younger than 35 in good health. Both conserved end residues are part of each CDR3. Fields, in order: clone size, V gene, J gene, D gene, CDR3 protein, CDR3 DNA. The D gene is left open where the match is weak. Clone size is not always given. Where it is, it says once, few, many or a class for expanded clones.

-	TRBV9	TRBJ2-2	-	CASSHNRDAISDTGELFF	TGTGCCAGCAGCCACAACAGGGACGCCATCTCGGACACCGGGGAGCTGTTTTTT
-	TRBV9	TRBJ2-2	-	CASSVDGELFF	TGTGCCAGCAGCGTAGATGGGGAGCTGTTTTTT
-	TRBV5-4	TRBJ2-7	TRBD1	CASSIGTGDDYEQYF	TGTGCCAGCAGCATCGGGACAGGGGATGACTACGAGCAGTACTTC
few	TRBV2	TRBJ2-2	-	CQRNSRPGELFF	TGCCAGCGGAATTCTCGCCCCGGGGAGCTGTTTTTT
-	TRBV29-1	TRBJ1-1	-	CSVEDPAGTEAFF	TGCAGCGTCGAAGACCCAGCGGGCACTGAAGCTTTCTTT
-	TRBV5-6	TRBJ1-6	-	CASSVRVQASSYNSPLHF	TGTGCCAGCAGCGTTCGCGTCCAGGCGAGCTCCTATAATTCACCCCTCCACTTT
-	TRBV15	TRBJ2-7	-	CATSRGLKVEQYF	TGTGCCACCAGCAGAGGACTGAAAGTGGAGCAGTACTTC
-	TRBV28	TRBJ2-3	-	CATMTASSTDTQYF	TGTGCCACTATGACAGCTTCTAGCACAGATACGCAGTATTTT
-	TRBV6-1	TRBJ2-1	TRBD1	CASSDPLPGQGFYEQFF	TGTGCCAGCAGTGACCCTCTTCCGGGACAGGGGTTTTATGAGCAGTTCTTC
-	TRBV6-1	TRBJ2-2	-	CASSEYDTGELFF	TGTGCCAGCAGTGAGTACGACACCGGGGAGCTGTTTTTT
-	TRBV6-6	TRBJ1-6	-	CASRNPLDTRFHF	TGTGCCAGCAGAAACCCCTTGGACACCAGGTTTCACTTT
-	TRBV6-5	TRBJ2-7	-	CASSYSRNREQYF	TGTGCCAGCAGTTACTCTCGGAACCGCGAGCAGTACTTC
-	TRBV7-3	TRBJ2-5	TRBD1	CASSLSVGTGETQYF	TGTGCCAGCAGCTTATCTGTTGGGACAGGCGAGACCCAGTACTTC
-	TRBV10-1	TRBJ2-7	-	CASSDGSSPQDEQYF	TGCGCCAGCAGTGACGGCAGCAGCCCACAGGACGAGCAGTACTTC
few	TRBV28	TRBJ2-7	-	CASSLANSYEQYF	TGTGCCAGCAGTTTAGCCAACTCCTACGAGCAGTACTTC
-	TRBV27	TRBJ2-1	TRBD2	CASSYPSGYEQFF	TGTGCCAGCAGTTACCCTAGCGGGTATGAGCAGTTCTTC
-	TRBV5-1	TRBJ1-1	-	CASSLSVGGSTEAFF	TGCGCCAGCAGCTTGTCGGTAGGGGGTTCGACTGAAGCTTTCTTT
-	TRBV19	TRBJ2-1	TRBD2	CASSRLAGDYNEQFF	TGTGCCAGTAGTAGACTAGCGGGTGACTACAATGAGCAGTTCTTC
-	TRBV6-1	TRBJ2-7	TRBD1	CASSDPLWTGQAYEQYF	TGTGCCAGCAGTGACCCTCTGTGGACAGGACAAGCCTACGAGCAGTACTTC
once	TRBV7-9	TRBJ2-3	TRBD2	CASSPSEAGETDTQYF	TGTGCCAGCAGCCCGTCGGAAGCGGGAGAAACAGATACGCAGTATTTT
once	TRBV6-1	TRBJ2-4	-	CASSPSRDIQYF	TGTGCCAGCAGTCCCTCGAGAGACATTCAGTACTTC
-	TRBV6-6	TRBJ2-2	TRBD1	CASSHTGQGGTGELFF	TGTGCCAGCAGTCACACGGGACAGGGGGGGACCGGGGAGCTGTTTTTT
-	TRBV27	TRBJ2-1	-	CASSSGGTYNEQFF	TGTGCCAGCAGTTCAGGCGGGACTTACAATGAGCAGTTCTTC
-	TRBV28	TRBJ1-1	TRBD1	CASSYRGAPRTEAFF	TGTGCCAGCAGTTACAGGGGGGCCCCCAGGACTGAAGCTTTCTTT
-	TRBV5-6	TRBJ1-6	TRBD1	CASSPGQGFNSPLHF	TGTGCCAGCAGCCCGGGACAGGGATTTAATTCACCCCTCCACTTT
once	TRBV7-9	TRBJ2-3	-	CASSLGQGGTDTQYF	TGTGCCAGCAGCTTAGGGCAGGGAGGCACAGATACGCAGTATTTT
-	TRBV11-2	TRBJ2-7	-	CASSLRAPYEQYF	TGTGCCAGCAGCTTGCGGGCCCCCTACGAGCAGTACTTC